The 23 T cell receptor beta chains in this list originate from one sample, sequenced in a study of OX40 agonist ivuxolimab in advanced cancers. Sequencing used immunoSEQ multiplex PCR; TCRdb keeps in-frame clones, though not all of them. This table holds around 50,000 clones, 75% to 90% found once. This sample comprised CD4+ or CD8+ T cells sorted from blood, obtained in a trial of the OX40 agonist ivuxolimab. These receptors were obtained from an adult with an advanced solid tumor such as melanoma, head and neck, liver or kidney cancer.

The chain has TRBV9 and TRBJ1-2, with a weak D call TRBD1 (6 bases). Germline V CDR1 and CDR2: SGDLS, YYNGEE. V was clipped by 4 bases and J by 4 bases, with 23 bases between them. The CDR3 spans 17 residues. This CDR3 reads CASSSNKNREIGYGYTF. The DNA of the CDR3 is TGTGCCAGCAGCTCAAATAAAAACAGGGAAATTGGCTATGGCTACACCTTC.

This rearrangement joins TRBV9 to TRBJ1-1, with D unclear. The ends were cut back, 4 bases at V and 8 bases at J, with 15 bases in the middle. The CDR3 runs to 13 residues. Germline CDR1 is SGDLS and CDR2 is YYNGEE. The CDR3 reads CASSPNSWFEAFF. Here the CDR3 DNA reads TGTGCCAGCAGCCCAAATTCATGGTTCGAAGCTTTCTTT.

The chain uses TRBV4-1 and TRBJ2-3; D ambiguous. The germline V and J ends were trimmed by 2 bases and 0 bases, with 12 bases remaining between them. The length of the CDR3 is 16 residues. Per the germline V gene, CDR1 is MGHRA and CDR2 is YSYEKL. Here the CDR3 DNA reads TGCGCCAGCAGCCAAACAGTCGCGCCCAGCACAGATACGCAGTATTTT. It encodes CASSQTVAPSTDTQYF.

V is TRBV25-1 and J is TRBJ1-5, with TRBD1 identical over 9 bases. J gave up 6 bases and V 9 bases, and 9 bases lay outside the gene matches. Germline CDR1 MGHDK, CDR2 SYGVNS. CDR3 length equals 14 residues. The CDR3 DNA is TGTGCCAGAGACGGACAGGGGTTTCGTCAGCCCCAGCATTTT. It is translated as CARDGQGFRQPQHF.

The rearrangement joins TRBV6-5 to TRBJ1-1; D is perhaps TRBD1 (6 bases). The CDR3 is 14 residues long. V was clipped by 7 bases and J by 0 bases, with 12 bases between them. CDR1 and CDR2 from the germline V gene are MNHEY and SVGAGI. Here the CDR3 reads CASIPGVMNTEAFF. DNA for the CDR3: TGTGCCAGCATTCCAGGGGTAATGAACACTGAAGCTTTCTTT.

The chain uses TRBV9 and TRBJ1-4, with 10 bases identical to TRBD1. Unmatched junction bases numbered 3, after V lost 4 bases and J lost 0 bases. Germline V gene data show CDR1 as SGDLS and CDR2 as YYNGEE. The CDR3 has 16 amino acids. In nucleotides, the CDR3 is TGTGCCAGCAGCTTTGGGACAGGGGCAACTAATGAAAAACTGTTTTTT. Its protein is CASSFGTGATNEKLFF.

This chain joins TRBV9 and TRBJ2-2; tentatively, D is TRBD1 (6 bases). Germline-derived CDR1 and CDR2 are SGDLS and YYNGEE. The CDR3 is 16 residues long. V dropped 4 bases and J dropped 0 bases, with 13 bases sitting between them. CDR3 sequence: CASSLFEGANTGELFF. CDR3 nucleotides: TGTGCCAGCAGCCTGTTTGAGGGGGCGAACACCGGGGAGCTGTTTTTT.

CDR3 sequence: CASSPETVNQPQHF. The CDR3 DNA is TGTGCCAGCTCACCGGAGACGGTCAATCAGCCCCAGCATTTT. This chain links TRBV18 with TRBJ1-5; D gene uncertain. Trimming pared 3 bases from V and 3 bases from J, leaving 9 bases between. The length of the CDR3 is 14 residues. The germline gives CDR1 KGHSH, CDR2 LQKENI.

The J gene is TRBJ2-1, the V gene TRBV2; 10 bases align to TRBD1. V lost 6 bases to trimming and J lost 6 bases; unmatched junction nucleotides: 8. Germline CDR1 reads SNHLY; CDR2 reads FYNNEI. This CDR3 has 15 residues. The CDR3 loop reads CASRPTGGAPNEQFF. The CDR3 region has the DNA TGTGCCAGCAGGCCGACAGGGGGCGCCCCCAATGAGCAGTTCTTC.

V and J are TRBV21-1 and TRBJ1-5. TRBV21-1 is marked as a pseudogene. This CDR3 contains 18 residues. CDR3 coding DNA: TGTGCCAGCAGCAAAGTGGGGGGGGAGGTCTCTCCTGCGCAGCCCCAGCATTTT. Translating it yields CASSKVGGEVSPAQPQHF.

V is TRBV10-3 and J is TRBJ2-2, with a possible D match to TRBD1 (7 bases). V dropped 7 bases and J dropped 3 bases, with 15 bases sitting between them. The CDR3 has 15 amino acids. Germline V gene lookup returns CDR1 ENHRY and CDR2 SYGVKD. CDR3 in amino acids: CAIKEGTDYTGELFF. CDR3 nucleotide sequence: TGTGCCATCAAGGAGGGGACAGACTACACCGGGGAGCTGTTTTTT.

The V call is TRBV6-4, the J call TRBJ2-7; D is unresolved. Looked up from germline, CDR1 is MRHNA and CDR2 is SNTAGT. V was shortened by 5 bases and J by 6 bases, with 20 bases between the two germline ends. CDR3 length equals 15 residues. The CDR3 nucleotides read TGTGCCAGCAGTCTCCTGGACGAATTGTGGTGCGAGCAGTACGTC. Translated: CASSLLDELWCEQYV.

Notes on this clone: The sample contains more than one DNA sequence encoding this CDR3. This sequence joins TRBV7-3 and TRBJ2-3; weak D call: TRBD1 (5 bases). The CDR3 length is 14 residues. The germline V and J ends were trimmed by 2 bases and 2 bases, with 8 bases remaining between them. The germline CDR1 and CDR2 sequences are SGHTA and FQGTGA. The CDR3 loop is CASSLVGATDTQYF. The DNA of the CDR3 is TGTGCCAGCAGCTTAGTAGGGGCCACAGATACGCAGTATTTT.

The chain recombines TRBV7-3 with TRBJ2-5, with D possibly TRBD1 on 5 matching bases. In germline, CDR1 is SGHTA, CDR2 FQGTGA. CDR3 length equals 13 residues. Trimming stripped 6 bases from V and 5 bases from J, with 13 bases between. The CDR3 region is CASSPGSEETQYF. In nucleotides, the CDR3 is TGTGCCAGCAGTCCAGGGTCTGAGGAGACCCAGTACTTC.

The gene calls are TRBV7-9 and TRBJ2-3, with D possibly matching TRBD1 (6 bases). Deletions cut 5 bases from V and 2 bases from J, with 14 bases between. CDR3 length: 15 residues. In germline, CDR1 is SEHNR, CDR2 FQNEAQ (reference sequence). CDR3 loop: CASSPNPGVTDTQYF. CDR3 sequence (DNA): TGTGCCAGCAGCCCTAATCCAGGGGTCACAGATACGCAGTATTTT.

The chain combines TRBV11-3 with TRBJ2-2; 9 bases line up with TRBD1. This CDR3 comprises 16 residues. With V trimmed by 3 bases and J by 7 bases, 9 bases remained unmatched. Germline lookup yields CDR1 SGHNT and CDR2 YENEEA. The CDR3 spells CASSFGGTGSFGELFF. The CDR3 DNA sequence: TGTGCCAGCAGCTTCGGCGGGACAGGGTCTTTCGGGGAGCTGTTTTTT.

This clone was observed a handful of times. CDR3 amino acids: CASSEVQVFSVSYEQYF. The CDR3 nucleotides are TGTGCCAGCAGTGAAGTACAGGTTTTCTCCGTCTCCTACGAGCAGTACTTC. The genes are TRBV2 and TRBJ2-7, with a weak D call TRBD1 (5 bases). Trimming took 1 base from V and 0 from J, leaving 16 bases between them. CDR3 length: 17 residues. The germline gives CDR1 SNHLY, CDR2 FYNNEI. Filled out from reference TRBV2 and TRBJ2-7, the complete variable domain reads EPEVTQTPSHQVTQMGQEVILRCVPISNHLYFYWYRQILGQKVEFLVSFYNNEISEKSEIFDDQFSVERPDGSNFTLKIRSTKLEDSAMYFCASSEVQVFSVSYEQYFGPGTRLTVT.

With regard to this clone: Mismatch with germline at one junction end may stem from a read error. The V gene is TRBV7-6, the J gene TRBJ2-7; 7 bases align to TRBD1. The CDR3 consists of 15 residues. Germline CDR1 is SGHVS and CDR2 is FNYEAQ. CDR3: CASTLGGQMIDEQYF. CDR3 nucleotides: TGTGCCAGCACCTTAGGGGGACAGATGATCGACGAGCAGTACTTC.

V is TRBV12-5 and J is TRBJ2-1, with 10 bases that match TRBD2. The V gene's germline CDR1 is LGHNT and CDR2 FRNRAP. The ends lost 0 bases at V and 6 bases at J; junction bases unmatched: 5. The CDR3 spans 16 residues. The CDR3 bases are TGTGCTAGTGGTTTGGTCGGAGCGGGGGGGCCCAATGAGCAGTTCTTC. Protein sequence: CASGLVGAGGPNEQFF.

J is TRBJ2-7 and V is TRBV6-1, with TRBD2 matching over 7 bases. Germline CDR1 reads MNHNS; CDR2 reads SASEGT. This CDR3 contains 14 residues. V trimming: 4 bases; J trimming: 2 bases; junction bases outside the gene matches: 5. The CDR3 is CASSVVGGTYEQYV. The CDR3 DNA sequence: TGTGCCAGCAGTGTTGTGGGGGGGACCTACGAGCAGTACGTC.

The chain combines TRBV6-5 with TRBJ2-5; D perhaps matches TRBD1 (7 bases). Germline loops: CDR1 MNHEY, CDR2 SVGAGI. V was trimmed by 5 bases and J by 5 bases, leaving 18 bases between them. The CDR3 length is 15 residues. The DNA for the CDR3 is TGTGCCAGCAGTCGAAGGACAGGTCGGGAGGAGACCCAGTACTTC. It is translated as CASSRRTGREETQYF.

This clone was counted once. The chain couples TRBV15 to TRBJ1-2; weak D call: TRBD1 (5 bases). The germline V gene encodes CDR1 LNHNV and CDR2 YYDKDF (reference sequence). The CDR3 has 14 amino acids. V dropped 3 bases and J dropped 2 bases, with 10 bases sitting between them. For the CDR3, the DNA is TGTGCCACCAGCAGGGGGAGACAGAACTATGGCTACACCTTC. As protein: CATSRGRQNYGYTF.

This clone occurred once. This sequence joins TRBV2 and TRBJ2-2, with 15 bases identical to TRBD2. CDR3 length equals 19 residues. With V trimmed by 6 bases and J by 1 base, 9 bases remained unmatched. The germline gives CDR1 SNHLY, CDR2 FYNNEI. In DNA, the CDR3 is TGTGCCAGCAGCTCGCCGGGACTAGCGGGGGGCCAGAACACCGGGGAGCTGTTTTTT. This translates into CASSSPGLAGGQNTGELFF. The full variable domain, its missing parts supplied by reference TRBV2 and TRBJ2-2, is EPEVTQTPSHQVTQMGQEVILRCVPISNHLYFYWYRQILGQKVEFLVSFYNNEISEKSEIFDDQFSVERPDGSNFTLKIRSTKLEDSAMYFCASSSPGLAGGQNTGELFFGEGSRLTVL.